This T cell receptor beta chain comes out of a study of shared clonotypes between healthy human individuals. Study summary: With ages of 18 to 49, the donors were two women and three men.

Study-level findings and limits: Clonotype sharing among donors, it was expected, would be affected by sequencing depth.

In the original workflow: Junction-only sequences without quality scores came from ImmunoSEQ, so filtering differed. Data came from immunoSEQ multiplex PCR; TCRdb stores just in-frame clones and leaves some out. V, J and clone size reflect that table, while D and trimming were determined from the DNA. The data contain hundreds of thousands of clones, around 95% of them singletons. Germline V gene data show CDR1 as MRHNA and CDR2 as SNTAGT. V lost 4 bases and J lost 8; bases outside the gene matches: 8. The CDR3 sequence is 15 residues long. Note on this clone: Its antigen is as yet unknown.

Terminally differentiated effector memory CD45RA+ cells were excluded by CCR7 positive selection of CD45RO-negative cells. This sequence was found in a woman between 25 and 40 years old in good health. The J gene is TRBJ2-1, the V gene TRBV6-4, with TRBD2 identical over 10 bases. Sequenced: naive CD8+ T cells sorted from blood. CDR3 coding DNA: TGTGCCAGCAGTGTGTCTAGCGGGAGATGCGATGAGCAGTTCTTC. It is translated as CASSVSSGRCDEQFF.